The TCR beta chain described here comes from a study of T cells in Graves' hyperthyroidism and ophthalmopathy. To note about this clonotype: Antigen unknown.

Lactation, pregnancy, other autoimmune disease or uncontrolled infection led to exclusion of patients. Amplified regions were TCR beta CDR3 sequences from RNA transcripts. HTBI primers drove first-round RT-PCR of the TCR CDR3. TCRdb fed the multiplex PCR reads into MiXCR, producing one record per CDR3 protein. Of approximately 380,000 distinct CDR3 sequences listed, about 19% are singletons. CDR3 length: 15 residues. With 6 bases clipped from V and 9 bases from J, the junction kept 14 bases outside the gene matches. Study-wide findings and caveats: Also found in blood were most expanded thyroid clonotypes above 0.001. The model predicted ophthalmopathy a median around 6.5 months before onset.

The sequencing input was blood. The rearrangement links TRBV12-3 or TRBV12-4 to TRBJ2-7; 10 bases agree with TRBD1. The TCR sequence derives from a woman younger than 30 with Graves' hyperthyroidism. Written as DNA, the CDR3 is TGTGCCAGCAGACCCGGGACAGGGGCAACCTCCGGGCAGTACTTC. It encodes CASRPGTGATSGQYF.